This record covers a single T cell receptor (beta chain). This clone's antigen is unknown. There are no base qualities to consult, and no much larger clone falls within one base. The V and J ends are trimmed by 5 bases and 2 bases, leaving 11 bases between them. According to the germline V gene, CDR1 reads SGHTA and CDR2 reads FQGNSA. From the cysteine up to the phenylalanine, the CDR3 has a length of 14 residues. The retained sequence is limited to the CDR3, 42 bases, with the frame set at the first base. The donors were healthy, HIV-negative adults with no recently reported acute infections or vaccinations. Every donor was a Caucasian adult residing in Nashville, Tennessee, USA. CD4+ T cells were enriched by magnetic negative selection; naive cells were then positively selected on CD45RA, and the negative fraction formed the memory subset. Blood was collected by leukapheresis, and PBMCs were isolated by Ficoll-Histopaque density gradient centrifugation and then cryopreserved in liquid nitrogen vapor phase. Purity and quantity of every magnetically sorted T cell population were checked by analytical flow cytometry. From each sorted fraction, genomic DNA was isolated and quantified by UV absorbance on a Nanodrop 2000c.

The data are from a study of shared clonotypes between healthy human individuals (dated by TCRdb to about 2020). About the study as a whole: A few men and a couple of women, aged 18 to 49 years, made up the cohort. To increase sequencing depth and limit assay-specific biases, different laboratories used diverse techniques to prepare libraries and sequence TCR repertoires. The study deeply sequenced blood TCR repertoires of about 5 healthy adults to estimate repertoire size and the extent of clonotype sharing between individuals. Between about 0.9 and 10 billion PBMCs per donor were obtained by leukapheresis. Per donor, three plates each were used for CD4 naive and CD4 memory, two for CD8 naive, and one for CD8 memory. Overall results and qualifications from the work: Estimated clonotype richness was generally larger for naive than for memory subsets. Sampling was restricted to blood, and TCR repertoires in tissue are likely to differ from TCR repertoires in blood. Across four donors, roughly 5.4% of naive CD4, roughly 3.3% of naive CD8, approximately 2.5% of memory CD4, and under 0.45% of memory CD8 clonotypes were shared. Compared with non-shared clonotypes, the clonotypes found in all four sorted-subset donors had higher generation probabilities. Even with the large sequencing depth, rarefaction of the sorted-subset datasets indicated that sequencing was incomplete. Pairwise subsampling indicated that sequencing depth was expected to affect the degree of clonotype sharing among donors. Because the study included a small number of donors, the genetic and exposure-history diversity represented was limited.

TCR CDR3 regions were amplified from genomic DNA by multiplex PCR using the deep immunoSEQ assay. Extracted genomic DNA from each cell subset was spread evenly across all wells of several immunoSEQ 96-well plates, with each plate serving as a replicate. For sorted subsets, each replicate PCR was loaded with approximately 200 ng genomic DNA, equivalent to 30,000 or so T cell genomes. The purified libraries were quantified using a Qubit 3.0 fluorometer, sized with a Bioanalyzer 2100, and then quantified again using the KAPA Library Quantification kit. Every immunoSEQ 96-well plate was sequenced on a separate single-read 150-cycle Illumina NextSeq 550 flow cell. As for the authors' bioinformatics: Because the immunoSEQ output included only junctional sequences and no quality scores, the filtering could not be the same as the filtering used for full-length reads. To assign V/J genes and CDR3, sequences were annotated using PyIR, a Python wrapper for IgBLAST v1.9, with IMGT germline references. Reads were filtered out if the reads had weak V/J assignments (E-value above 1e-6), no CDR3, stop codons, out-of-frame junctions, or ambiguous translated residues. A V3J clonotype was defined by an identical inferred V gene, J gene, and CDR3 amino acid sequence. Percentage overlap between repertoires was calculated by dividing the number of shared unique clonotypes by the size of the smaller repertoire. Repertoire richness was assessed with RTK rarefaction, the Chao1 estimator, and Recon v2.1 estimates of unobserved clonotypes. Generation probabilities were computed with OLGA for all TCRbeta clonotypes obtained by the gDNA method from a few donors. TCRdb took over this immuneACCESS table, retaining in-frame rearrangements with V and J assigned. Such tables are incomplete; in checked studies, under half of the missing clones stem from an unresolved V gene, and the remainder is unexplained. The V and J calls and clone size come from that table; D and trimming were worked out from the DNA. The sample yields some 900,000 clones; roughly 72% were counted once. The ten largest clones capture about 1.5% of the sample.

The sequence links TRBV7-2 to TRBJ2-3; there is no confident call for the D gene. The sequence derives from a man younger than 35 in good health. Sequences were obtained from memory CD4+ T cells sorted from blood. This specimen's cell subset or site label, per the study, means: CD45RA-negative fraction. The CDR3 sequence is CASSPNSITDTQYF. The DNA sequence is TGTGCCAGCAGCCCAAATAGCATCACAGATACGCAGTATTTT.